Below, 6 T cell receptor beta chains from the same sample are listed, as sequenced in a study of beta chain features in type 1 diabetes. Reverse transcription of all isolated RNA meant that expressed TCRB transcripts were sequenced. Method: immunoSEQ multiplex PCR; TCRdb's copy keeps in-frame clones and lacks some. Among around 330,000 clones listed, about 11% were seen once. Sequences were obtained from naive CD4+ T cells from blood. The receptors here all came from a woman younger than 45 in good health.

This clone was recorded a few times. J is TRBJ2-7 and V is TRBV27; D perhaps matches TRBD1 (6 bases). The germline gives CDR1 MNHEY, CDR2 SMNVEV (reference sequence). V was pared by 3 bases and J by 6 bases, with 21 bases between. The CDR3 is 16 residues long. The CDR3 sequence is CASSFTGRGSSGEQYF. CDR3 in DNA: TGTGCCAGCAGTTTTACTGGCAGGGGATCCTCGGGCGAGCAGTACTTC.

The rearrangement joins TRBV30 to TRBJ2-2; D is uncertain. Germline CDR1 reads GTSNPN; CDR2 reads SVGIG (reference sequence). There are 10 residues in the CDR3. CDR3 in DNA: TGTGCTCAACTTGAAGGGGAGCTGTTTTTT. Its protein product is CAQLEGELFF.

The table lists this clone with a few counts. The chain joins TRBV9 to TRBJ2-7; D is uncertain. This CDR3 spans 14 amino acids. Germline CDR1 is SGDLS and CDR2 is YYNGEE. Trimming removed 4 bases from V and 2 bases from J, with 13 bases in between. The CDR3 DNA follows: TGTGCCAGCAGCCTCTCCCCAGAAACCTACGAGCAGTACTTC. The encoded protein is CASSLSPETYEQYF.

This clone was observed a few times. The chain joins TRBV4-1 to TRBJ2-1, with 14 bases fitting TRBD2. CDR1 is MGHRA, CDR2 YSYEKL, per germline. CDR3 length: 18 amino acids. With V trimmed by 3 bases and J by 7 bases, 11 bases remained unmatched. CDR3 bases: TGCGCCAGCAGCCAGGAGACTAGCGGGAGGGCCGCCGGGAATGAGCAGTTCTTC. It codes for CASSQETSGRAAGNEQFF.

The rearrangement uses TRBV6-6 and TRBJ2-7; a weak D match, TRBD1 (6 bases). V shed 4 bases and J shed 1 base, with 11 bases lying between them. Looked up from germline, CDR1 is MNHNY and CDR2 is SVGAGI (reference sequence). The CDR3 loop spans 14 amino acids. This CDR3 is CASSSTGLSYEQYF. The CDR3, as DNA: TGTGCCAGCAGTTCGACAGGATTATCCTACGAGCAGTACTTC.

This clone has a handful of counts. The CDR3 is CASSLGLAGLSDTQYF. As DNA, the CDR3 is TGTGCCAGCAGCTTGGGACTAGCGGGACTTTCAGATACGCAGTATTTT. The chain combines TRBV7-8 with TRBJ2-3, with 13 bases identical to TRBD2. Germline values: CDR1 SGHVS, CDR2 FQNEAQ. The CDR3 spans 16 residues. The trim removed 3 bases at V and 4 bases at J, leaving 4 bases unmatched.